The T cell receptor (beta chain) described here comes from a study of beta chain features in type 1 diabetes. Study overall: When patients were set against healthy donors, age, gender and cell yields were similar. Study-level results: Type 1 diabetes patients showed fewer insertions and more deletions at VDJ junctions. Among patients with Type 1 diabetes, TCRB CDR3s were moderately but significantly shorter in every one of the four CD4+ subsets.

On average, the one heparinised blood draw given by each donor was approximately 120 mL. Researchers reported sorting CD4+ naive, central memory, regulatory and stem cell-like memory cells via CD45RO/CCR7/CD25/CD127/CD95/CD27. With respect to this clone: The target antigen is unknown.

TCRB transcripts that were expressed got sequenced, as all of the isolated RNA had been reverse transcribed. The table came from immunoSEQ multiplex PCR; TCRdb's copy has only in-frame clones and leaves some out. The sample shows roughly 290,000 clones, approximately 15% of them seen only once. This clonotype originated in a man younger than 35 with type 1 diabetes. Material for sequencing was naive CD4+ T cells from blood.

The CDR3 region has the DNA TGTGCCTGGAGTATCCTAGCGGGGTTGAGTGATACGCAGTATTTT. It translates to CAWSILAGLSDTQYF. The genes are TRBV30 and TRBJ2-3; 9 bases align to TRBD2. This CDR3 comprises 15 residues. The V gene's germline CDR1 is GTSNPN and CDR2 SVGIG (reference sequence). Unmatched junction bases numbered 9, after V lost 2 bases and J lost 6 bases.